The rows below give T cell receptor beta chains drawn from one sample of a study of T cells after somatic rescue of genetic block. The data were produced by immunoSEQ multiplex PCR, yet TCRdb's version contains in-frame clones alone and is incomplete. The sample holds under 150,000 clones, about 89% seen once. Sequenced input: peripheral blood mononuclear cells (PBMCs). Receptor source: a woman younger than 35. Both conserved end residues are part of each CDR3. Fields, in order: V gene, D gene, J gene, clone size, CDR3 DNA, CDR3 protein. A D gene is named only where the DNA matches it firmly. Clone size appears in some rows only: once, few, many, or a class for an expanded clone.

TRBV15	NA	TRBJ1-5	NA	TGTGCCACCAGCAGAGACAGGGAGTCCCATCAGCCCCAGCATTTT	CATSRDRESHQPQHF
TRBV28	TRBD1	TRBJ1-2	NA	TGTGCCAGCAGTTCGCCTCCGGGACAGGGGGACTATGGCTACACCTTC	CASSSPPGQGDYGYTF
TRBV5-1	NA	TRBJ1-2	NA	TGCGCCAGCAGCTTGACCGGGACCAATGGCTACACCTTC	CASSLTGTNGYTF
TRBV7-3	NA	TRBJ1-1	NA	TGTGCCAGCAGCTTAACGGGGGCGAAGGGTGAAGCTTTCTTT	CASSLTGAKGEAFF
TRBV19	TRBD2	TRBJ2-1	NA	TGTGCCAGTAGTTCCCGAACTAGCGGGGGTGACAATGAGCAGTTCTTC	CASSSRTSGGDNEQFF
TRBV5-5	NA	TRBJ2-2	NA	TGTGCCAGCAGCTTGTACAGTGTTGAGTCCGGGGAGCTGTTTTTT	CASSLYSVESGELFF
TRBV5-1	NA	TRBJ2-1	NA	TGCGCCAGCAGCTTGGGGGCCAGGGAACACAATGAGCAGTTCTTC	CASSLGAREHNEQFF
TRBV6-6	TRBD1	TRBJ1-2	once	TGTGCCAGCAGCACGGGACAGGTCTATGGCTACACCTTC	CASSTGQVYGYTF
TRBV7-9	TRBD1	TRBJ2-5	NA	TGTGCCAGCAGTTCGCCGGGACAGGGACAAGAGACCCAGTACTTC	CASSSPGQGQETQYF
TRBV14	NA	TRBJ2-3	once	TGTGCCAGCAGCCCCACCCTCCGGGGGGCGAGCACAGATACGCAGTATTTT	CASSPTLRGASTDTQYF
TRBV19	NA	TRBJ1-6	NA	TGTGCCAGTAGTATAGGAGAGATAACAGTGAATAATTCACCCCTCCACTTT	CASSIGEITVNNSPLHF
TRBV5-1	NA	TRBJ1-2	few	TGCGCCAGCAGCCCAGGGGATGGCTACACCTTC	CASSPGDGYTF
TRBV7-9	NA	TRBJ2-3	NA	TGTGCCAGCAGCTTCAGGGTGCTGGGCACAGATACGCAGTATTTT	CASSFRVLGTDTQYF
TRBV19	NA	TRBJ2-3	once	TGTGCCAGTAGTCTTAGAGGGAAGACGAGCACAGATACGCAGTATTTT	CASSLRGKTSTDTQYF
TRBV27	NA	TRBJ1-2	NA	TGTGCCAGCACCACCATAGGAACCGCCGATGGCTACACCTTC	CASTTIGTADGYTF
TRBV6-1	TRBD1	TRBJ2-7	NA	TGTGCCAGCAATGGCCCTGACAGGGTACGGAACGAGCAGTACTTC	CASNGPDRVRNEQYF
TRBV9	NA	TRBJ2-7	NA	TGTGCCAGCAGCGTAGGGTTAGCCTACGAGCAGTACTTC	CASSVGLAYEQYF
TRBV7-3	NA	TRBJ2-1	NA	TGTGCCAGCAGCACACAGGGAGTTGAGCAGTTCTTC	CASSTQGVEQFF
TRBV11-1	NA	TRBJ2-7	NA	TGTGCCAGCAGCCCGAAGGTCACCTACGAGCAGTACTTC	CASSPKVTYEQYF